These 24 T cell receptor beta chains originate from one sample sequenced in a study of blood T cell repertoires in COVID-19. Clones were read by immunoSEQ multiplex PCR, and TCRdb kept only the in-frame ones, dropping some. The profile covers about 230,000 clones, with around 81% appearing a single time and 7.5% taken by the ten largest. What was sequenced was peripheral blood. These receptors were obtained from a woman aged 80 or older with COVID-19, enrolled during active disease.

V is TRBV15 and J is TRBJ2-2, with 14 bases aligning to TRBD2. The CDR3 is 17 amino acids. Germline V gene sequence: CDR1 LNHNV, CDR2 YYDKDF (reference sequence). V lost 1 base to trimming and J lost 6 bases; unmatched junction nucleotides: 4. Here the CDR3 DNA reads TGTGCCACCAGCAGAGGGGCGGGACTAGCGGGAGCCGGGGAGCTGTTTTTT. It is translated as CATSRGAGLAGAGELFF.

Only a few counts were recorded for this clone. V and J are TRBV2 and TRBJ1-5, with no clear D. The CDR3 spans 15 residues. Trimming stripped 6 bases from V and 0 bases from J, with 12 bases between. The germline V gene encodes CDR1 SNHLY and CDR2 FYNNEI. The CDR3 DNA reads TGTGCCAGCAGGGCGATCGGGTCTAGCAATCAGCCCCAGCATTTT. As protein: CASRAIGSSNQPQHF.

The chain couples TRBV12-5 to TRBJ1-1; TRBD1 agrees at 7 bases. The V gene end was trimmed by 3 bases and the J gene end by 0 bases; junction bases not matched to a gene: 7. The germline V gene has CDR1 LGHNT and CDR2 FRNRAP. CDR3 length equals 16 residues. In DNA form, the CDR3 reads TGTGCTAGTGGTTTATCCACAGGGGTGATGAACACTGAAGCTTTCTTT. Protein product: CASGLSTGVMNTEAFF. Drawing the rest from reference TRBV12-5 and TRBJ1-1, the complete variable domain is DARVTQTPRHKVTEMGQEVTMRCQPILGHNTVFWYRQTMMQGLELLAYFRNRAPLDDSGMPKDRFSAEMPDATLATLKIQPSEPRDSAVYFCASGLSTGVMNTEAFFGQGTRLTVV.

In this sample, this clone turned up a few times. The chain couples TRBV28 to TRBJ1-2; possible D gene TRBD1, 6 bases. Germline V gives CDR1 MDHEN, CDR2 SYDVKM. Trimming left V 6 bases short and J 7 bases short, with 15 bases between. The CDR3 sequence is 13 residues long. DNA of the CDR3: TGTGCCAGCAGCCAGACCCCAGGGGTTGGCTACACCTTC. Encoded protein: CASSQTPGVGYTF.

The chain carries TRBV15 and TRBJ1-1, with D unresolved. The CDR3 consists of 14 residues. CDR1 is LNHNV, CDR2 YYDKDF, per germline (reference sequence). V lost 1 base and J lost 1, with 7 bases in between. CDR3 loop: CATSRGGWNTEAFF. DNA for the CDR3: TGTGCCACCAGCAGAGGAGGTTGGAACACTGAAGCTTTCTTT.

The chain is built from TRBV5-4 and TRBJ2-2; D is perhaps TRBD1 (6 bases). Per the germline V gene, CDR1 is SGHNT and CDR2 is YYREEE (reference sequence). The CDR3 is 15 residues long. The V end was cut by 0 bases, the J end by 5 bases, with 11 bases between. This chain's CDR3 is CASSLARGVTGELFF. The CDR3 bases are TGTGCCAGCAGCTTGGCCAGGGGCGTAACCGGGGAGCTGTTTTTT.

The V and J genes are TRBV7-2 and TRBJ1-1, with a possible D match to TRBD1 (5 bases). The CDR3 has 14 residues. CDR1 is SGHTA, CDR2 FQGNSA, per germline. The V end lost 2 bases, the J end lost 3 bases, and 10 bases lay between the germline ends. The CDR3 DNA sequence: TGTGCCAGCAGCTTACAGGGAATGGACACTGAAGCTTTCTTT. Translating it yields CASSLQGMDTEAFF.

The chain recombines TRBV27 with TRBJ1-1; the D is unclear. Germline values: CDR1 MNHEY, CDR2 SMNVEV (reference sequence). CDR3 length: 11 amino acids. V lost 8 bases, J lost 5 bases, and 9 bases lay in between. The CDR3: CASHRETEAFF. CDR3 bases: TGTGCCAGCCACCGGGAGACTGAAGCTTTCTTT.

The chain combines TRBV6-5 with TRBJ2-3; no clear D gene. CDR3 length: 13 residues. Trimming took off 2 bases at V and 4 bases at J, with 7 bases between the two ends. The germline CDR1 and CDR2 sequences are MNHEY and SVGAGI. The CDR3 bases are TGTGCCAGCAGTTACCCGGGTGCAGATACGCAGTATTTT. This translates into CASSYPGADTQYF.

This clone was seen a single time. The genes are TRBV28 and TRBJ1-5; D call uncertain. This CDR3 contains 15 residues. V was shortened by 6 bases and J by 3 bases, with 15 bases between the two germline ends. CDR1 and CDR2 (germline): MDHEN, SYDVKM. The DNA for the CDR3 is TGTGCCAGCAGGAACGGAGGGCAATTCAATCAGCCCCAGCATTTT. The encoded protein is CASRNGGQFNQPQHF.

V is TRBV6-4 and J is TRBJ2-2; 8 nucleotides agree with TRBD1. Trimming took 10 bases from V and 5 from J; bases not matched to a gene: 15. Germline CDR1 and CDR2: MRHNA and SNTAGT. The length of the CDR3 is 16 residues. As DNA, the CDR3 is TGTGCCACTTCGGGACAGGCAGGCCGTGGGACCGGGGAGCTGTTTTTT. It yields the protein CATSGQAGRGTGELFF.

J is TRBJ1-3 and V is TRBV30; D remains unclear. V was shortened by 3 bases and J by 1 base, with 13 bases between the two germline ends. The CDR3 is 15 residues long. Germline assignment: CDR1 GTSNPN and CDR2 SVGIG (reference sequence). CDR3 nucleotide sequence: TGTGCCTGGAGACAAACTTACAGTTCTGGAAACACCATATATTTT. Translated: CAWRQTYSSGNTIYF.

The chain joins TRBV7-3 to TRBJ2-2; D is perhaps TRBD2 (6 bases). Germline CDR1 reads SGHTA; CDR2 reads FQGTGA. V lost 9 bases and J 2 bases, leaving 13 bases between the germline ends. The CDR3 is made up of 14 amino acids. CDR3 region: CASSLALNTGELFF. The CDR3 region has the DNA TGTGCCAGTTCTCTAGCGTTAAACACCGGGGAGCTGTTTTTT.

This rearrangement joins TRBV5-4 to TRBJ2-2; tentatively, D is TRBD1 (5 bases). Deletions cut 0 bases from V and 0 bases from J, with 12 bases between. CDR1 and CDR2 (germline): SGHNT, YYREEE (reference sequence). CDR3 size: 17 residues. The CDR3 protein is CASSLAGKGANTGELFF. CDR3 bases: TGTGCCAGCAGCTTGGCCGGAAAAGGGGCGAACACCGGGGAGCTGTTTTTT.

The rearrangement joins TRBV7-9 to TRBJ2-2, with 7 bases that match TRBD2. Per germline, CDR1 SEHNR and CDR2 FQNEAQ (reference sequence). The ends lost 1 base at V and 5 bases at J; junction bases unmatched: 7. The CDR3 totals 16 residues. For the CDR3, the DNA is TGTGCCAGCAGCTTAGTCTGGACTAGACTTACCGGGGAGCTGTTTTTT. This encodes CASSLVWTRLTGELFF.

The chain employs TRBV25-1 and TRBJ2-2, with 7 bases that match TRBD1. This CDR3 is built from 17 residues. V shed 4 bases, J shed 5 bases, and the junction held 13 bases outside the gene matches. Germline V CDR1 and CDR2: MGHDK, SYGVNS. The DNA of the CDR3 is TGTGCCAGCAGTGGATGGGTTGGGACAGTCGATACCGGGGAGCTGTTTTTT. Residues: CASSGWVGTVDTGELFF.

The CDR3 here is CASSPRDRGRNEQFF. CDR3 coding DNA: TGTGCCAGCTCACCCCGGGACAGGGGGCGAAATGAGCAGTTCTTC. This chain joins TRBV18 and TRBJ2-1; 12 bases match TRBD1. The CDR3 totals 15 residues. J was trimmed by 7 bases and V by 3 bases; bases with no gene match: 4. Germline V gives CDR1 KGHSH, CDR2 LQKENI.

The rearrangement uses TRBV11-1 and TRBJ1-3; no clear D gene. This CDR3 has 15 amino acids. V shed 3 bases and J shed 0 bases, with 9 bases lying between them. Per germline, CDR1 SGHAT and CDR2 FQDESV (reference sequence). The CDR3 coding sequence is TGTGCCAGCAGCTTGCGTCGGGACTCTGGAAACACCATATATTTT. Translated: CASSLRRDSGNTIYF.

The V call is TRBV2, the J call TRBJ1-6; D might be TRBD1 (5 bases). Germline V gives CDR1 SNHLY, CDR2 FYNNEI. The CDR3 is 15 residues long. V was clipped by 5 bases and J by 5 bases, with 13 bases between them. The CDR3 here is CASSPQGLDNSPLHF. The CDR3 nucleotides read TGTGCCAGCAGTCCGCAGGGTCTGGATAATTCACCCCTCCACTTT.

In the case of this clone: One end of the junction does not line up with germline, which may come from a read error. CDR3 DNA: TGTGCCAGCAGTTTAGCGGCCCGAGGTGCAACTAATGAAAAACTGTTTTTT. It is translated as CASSLAARGATNEKLFF. The rearrangement joins TRBV7-8 to TRBJ1-4; D not certain. Germline V gene sequence: CDR1 SGHVS, CDR2 FQNEAQ. The CDR3 totals 17 residues.

The J gene is TRBJ1-2, the V gene TRBV6-5; TRBD1 matches at 9 bases. J gave up 2 bases and V 9 bases, and 10 bases lay outside the gene matches. Germline assignment: CDR1 MNHEY and CDR2 SVGAGI. This CDR3 is 15 amino acids long. The CDR3 loop is CASWTWTGANYGYTF. The CDR3 nucleotides are TGTGCCAGTTGGACCTGGACAGGGGCAAACTATGGCTACACCTTC.

This clone was counted between two and nine times. This chain joins TRBV19 and TRBJ2-2, with D perhaps TRBD2 (6 bases). The germline CDR1 and CDR2 sequences are LNHDA and SQIVND (reference sequence). Trimming pared 3 bases from V and 7 bases from J, leaving 15 bases between. The CDR3 loop spans 15 amino acids. The CDR3: CASSMMPPEGGELFF. The CDR3 DNA is TGTGCCAGTAGTATGATGCCCCCGGAGGGCGGGGAGCTGTTTTTT. The variable domain in full, with the rest retrieved from reference TRBV19 and TRBJ2-2, is DGGITQSPKYLFRKEGQNVTLSCEQNLNHDAMYWYRQDPGQGLRLIYYSQIVNDFQKGDIAEGYSVSREKKESFPLTVTSAQKNPTAFYLCASSMMPPEGGELFFGEGSRLTVL.

The chain carries TRBV18 and TRBJ1-4; D gene ambiguous. Germline CDR1 is KGHSH and CDR2 is LQKENI. V was pared by 6 bases and J by 0 bases, with 14 bases between. This CDR3 region has 16 residues. CDR3 loop: CASSPRGITTNEKLFF. DNA for the CDR3: TGTGCCAGCTCTCCTCGGGGAATTACAACTAATGAAAAACTGTTTTTT.

The V call is TRBV19, the J call TRBJ1-4, with 11 bases aligning to TRBD1. V was pared by 5 bases and J by 7 bases, with 9 bases of the junction left unmatched. This CDR3 spans 16 amino acids. From germline, CDR1 is LNHDA and CDR2 SQIVND (reference sequence). The CDR3 spells CASSLLGQGASEKLFF. The CDR3 bases are TGTGCCAGTAGTCTCCTAGGACAGGGGGCTAGTGAAAAACTGTTTTTT. Full variable domain (rest looked up from reference TRBV19 and TRBJ1-4): DGGITQSPKYLFRKEGQNVTLSCEQNLNHDAMYWYRQDPGQGLRLIYYSQIVNDFQKGDIAEGYSVSREKKESFPLTVTSAQKNPTAFYLCASSLLGQGASEKLFFGSGTQLSVL.